These 9 T cell receptor beta chains were sequenced from one sample in a study of tumor-infiltrating lymphocytes in localized non-small cell lung cancer (dated by TCRdb to the early 2020s). Libraries were constructed by the immunoSEQ multiplex PCR assay. TCRdb took over this immuneACCESS table, retaining in-frame rearrangements with V and J assigned. Such tables are incomplete; in checked studies, under half of the missing clones stem from an unresolved V gene, and the remainder is unexplained. For this sample there are some 14,000 clones; around 74% appear just once. Roughly an eighth of the sample is held by the ten biggest clonotypes. Sequenced sample: uninvolved lung tissue not adjacent to the tumor. The receptors shown here come from a human donor with non-small cell lung cancer.

The genes are TRBV6-5 and TRBJ1-1; D unclear. V was clipped by 5 bases and J by 7 bases, with 14 bases between them. CDR3 length equals 13 residues. Germline-derived CDR1 and CDR2 are MNHEY and SVGAGI. CDR3 in DNA: TGTGCCAGCAGTAGCGAAATCACCGGTGAAGCTTTCTTT. Protein sequence: CASSSEITGEAFF.

This clone was observed once. This chain links TRBV5-6 with TRBJ1-1; 8 bases line up with TRBD1. CDR3 size: 14 residues. From germline, CDR1 is SGHDT and CDR2 YYEEEE. V trimming: 3 bases; J trimming: 6 bases; junction bases outside the gene matches: 7. CDR3 region: CASSSQGARAEAFF. The CDR3 nucleotides read TGTGCCAGCAGCTCCCAGGGGGCGCGGGCTGAAGCTTTCTTT.

This chain links TRBV10-2 with TRBJ2-1; D not resolved. From germline, CDR1 is WSHSY and CDR2 SAAADI. Trimming stripped 7 bases from V and 0 bases from J, with 10 bases between. The CDR3 is 14 amino acids. The CDR3 protein is CASTVESSYNEQFF. In nucleotides, the CDR3 is TGCGCCAGCACCGTGGAGAGCTCCTACAATGAGCAGTTCTTC.

J is TRBJ1-1 and V is TRBV6-1; D is ambiguous. With 2 bases removed from V and 7 bases from J, the gap between germline ends came to 14 bases. The CDR3 is 14 amino acids. Per the germline V gene, CDR1 is MNHNS and CDR2 is SASEGT. The CDR3 spells CASSESRTLGEAFF. CDR3 in DNA: TGTGCCAGCAGTGAAAGCCGGACCCTCGGTGAAGCTTTCTTT.

This chain uses TRBV29-1 with TRBJ2-7; tentative D call: TRBD1 (8 bases). V was clipped by 5 bases and J by 5 bases, with 16 bases between them. The CDR3 has 13 residues. The germline V gene encodes CDR1 SQVTM and CDR2 ANQGSEA. The CDR3 coding sequence is TGCAGCGTTCAACAGGGGGGGTTCAACGAGCAGTACTTC. Translation gives CSVQQGGFNEQYF.

The chain recombines TRBV6-5 with TRBJ1-6, with 8 bases identical to TRBD1. There are 15 residues in the CDR3. The J segment lost 11 bases and the V segment lost 6 bases, leaving 12 bases of the junction unmatched. The germline V gene has CDR1 MNHEY and CDR2 SVGAGI. CDR3 bases: TGTGCCAGCAGGCCCGGGGACAGGAACTTGACACCCCTCCACTTT. It specifies CASRPGDRNLTPLHF.

The chain carries TRBV28 and TRBJ1-5; 8 bases line up with TRBD1. The J segment lost 4 bases and the V segment lost 5 bases, leaving 7 bases of the junction unmatched. From germline, CDR1 is MDHEN and CDR2 SYDVKM. CDR3 length: 15 amino acids. The CDR3 protein is CASSMGQEWNQPQHF. In DNA, the CDR3 is TGTGCCAGCAGTATGGGACAGGAGTGGAATCAGCCCCAGCATTTT. Looking up the rest from reference TRBV28 and TRBJ1-5 gives the full variable domain: DVKVTQSSRYLVKRTGEKVFLECVQDMDHENMFWYRQDPGLGLRLIYFSYDVKMKEKGDIPEGYSVSREKKERFSLILESASTNQTSMYLCASSMGQEWNQPQHFGDGTRLSIL.

The V and J genes are TRBV27 and TRBJ2-7; TRBD1 agrees at 7 bases. Germline V CDR1 and CDR2: MNHEY, SMNVEV (reference sequence). There are 14 residues in the CDR3. With V trimmed by 4 bases and J by 5 bases, 8 bases remained unmatched. CDR3: CASSSPGGYNEQYF. CDR3 nucleotides: TGTGCCAGCAGTTCCCCAGGGGGTTATAACGAGCAGTACTTC.

This clone came up once. The V gene is TRBV5-6, the J gene TRBJ2-7; 8 nucleotides align to TRBD1. The V and J ends lost 3 bases and 3 bases, in that order; junction bases with no gene match: 2. Germline V CDR1 and CDR2: SGHDT, YYEEEE. CDR3 length equals 13 residues. Written as DNA, the CDR3 is TGTGCCAGCAGCTCACAGGGGGTCTACGAGCAGTACTTC. Its translation is CASSSQGVYEQYF.